This T cell receptor (beta chain) is from a study of regulatory T cells in long-lasting Graves disease. Many counts were recorded for this clonotype. HTBI primers from iRepertoire and Arm-PCR of CDR3 regions yielded the TCR beta libraries. A single record per CDR3 protein comes from TCRdb applying MiXCR to the multiplex PCR reads. Of approximately 490,000 distinct CDR3 sequences detected, roughly 17% appear once; the ten largest clones hold 12%. Per germline, CDR1 MNHEY and CDR2 SMNVEV (reference sequence). Deletions cut 3 bases from V and 4 bases from J, with 10 bases between. This CDR3 is built from 14 residues. The sample's time point: newly diagnosed GD, antithyroid drugs for less than 3 months. Generation of the TCR library employed RNA extracted from PBMCs. These data are also associated with another study on T cells in Graves' hyperthyroidism and ophthalmopathy.

This sequence joins TRBV27 and TRBJ2-1; no clear D. This material consisted of peripheral blood mononuclear cells (PBMCs), taken at new diagnosis, from a patient treated with antithyroid drugs. This clonotype was obtained from a man aged 40-50 years with Graves disease. Written as DNA, the CDR3 is TGTGCCAGCAGTTTTTTTGGGAAGTACAATGAGCAGTTCTTC. Translation: CASSFFGKYNEQFF.